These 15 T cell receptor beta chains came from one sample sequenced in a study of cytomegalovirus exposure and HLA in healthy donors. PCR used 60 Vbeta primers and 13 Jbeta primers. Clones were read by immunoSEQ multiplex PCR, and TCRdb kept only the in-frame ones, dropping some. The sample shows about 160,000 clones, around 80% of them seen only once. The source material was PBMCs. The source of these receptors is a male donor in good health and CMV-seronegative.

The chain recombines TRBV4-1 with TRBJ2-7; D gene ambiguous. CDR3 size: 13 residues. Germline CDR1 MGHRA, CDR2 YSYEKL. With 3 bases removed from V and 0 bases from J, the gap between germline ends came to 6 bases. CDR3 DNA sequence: TGCGCCAGCAGCCACACCAGCTCCTACGAGCAGTACTTC. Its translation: CASSHTSSYEQYF.

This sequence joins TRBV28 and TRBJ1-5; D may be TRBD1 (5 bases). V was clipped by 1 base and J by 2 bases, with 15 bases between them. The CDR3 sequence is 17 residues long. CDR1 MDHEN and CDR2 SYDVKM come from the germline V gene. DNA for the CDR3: TGTGCCAGCAGTTTATATTCGGCCAGGGTGGGCAATCAGCCCCAGCATTTT. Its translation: CASSLYSARVGNQPQHF.

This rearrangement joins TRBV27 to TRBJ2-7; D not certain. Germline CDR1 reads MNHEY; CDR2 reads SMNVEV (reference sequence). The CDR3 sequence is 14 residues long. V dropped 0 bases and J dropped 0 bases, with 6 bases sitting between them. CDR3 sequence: CASSLSFRSYEQYF. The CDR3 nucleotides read TGTGCCAGCAGTTTATCGTTCCGCTCCTACGAGCAGTACTTC.

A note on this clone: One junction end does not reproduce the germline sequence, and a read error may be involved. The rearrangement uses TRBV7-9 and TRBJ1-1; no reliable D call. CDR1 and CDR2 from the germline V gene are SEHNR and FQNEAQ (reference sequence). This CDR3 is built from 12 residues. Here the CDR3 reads CASSRIPSEAFF. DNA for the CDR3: TGTGCCAGCAGCAGAATACCCTCTGAGGCTTTCTTT.

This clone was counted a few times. CDR3 in DNA: TGTGCCAGCAGAGGTTTGGGGGCACGGAACACTGAAGCTTTCTTT. It is translated as CASRGLGARNTEAFF. The chain links TRBV6-6 to TRBJ1-1; TRBD1 might be the D (6 bases). V was clipped by 6 bases and J by 1 base, with 15 bases between them. The length of the CDR3 is 15 residues. The germline CDR1 and CDR2 sequences are MNHNY and SVGAGI (reference sequence).

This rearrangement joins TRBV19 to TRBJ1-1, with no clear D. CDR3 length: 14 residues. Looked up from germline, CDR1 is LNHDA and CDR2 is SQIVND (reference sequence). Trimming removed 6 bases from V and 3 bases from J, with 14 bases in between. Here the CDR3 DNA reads TGTGCCAGTAGAGAGTGGGAGGCCGACACTGAAGCTTTCTTT. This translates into CASREWEADTEAFF.

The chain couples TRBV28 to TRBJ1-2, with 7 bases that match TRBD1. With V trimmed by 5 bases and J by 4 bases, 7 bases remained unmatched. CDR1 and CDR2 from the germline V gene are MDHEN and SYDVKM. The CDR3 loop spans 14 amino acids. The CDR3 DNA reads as TGTGCCAGCAGTCCCCTCACAGGGGTCTATGGCTACACCTTC. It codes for CASSPLTGVYGYTF.

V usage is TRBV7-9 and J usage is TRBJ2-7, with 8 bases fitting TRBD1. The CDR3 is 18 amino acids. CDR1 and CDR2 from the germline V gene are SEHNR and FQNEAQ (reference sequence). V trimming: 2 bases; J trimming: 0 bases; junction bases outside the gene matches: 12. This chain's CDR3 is CASSLRGTGQGISYEQYF. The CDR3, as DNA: TGTGCCAGCAGCTTACGTGGCACAGGACAGGGAATCTCCTACGAGCAGTACTTC.

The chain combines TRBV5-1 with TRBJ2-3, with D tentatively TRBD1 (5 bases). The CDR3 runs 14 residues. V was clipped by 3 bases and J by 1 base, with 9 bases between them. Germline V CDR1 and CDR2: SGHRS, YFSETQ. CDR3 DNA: TGCGCCAGCAGCTCCGTCAGGGGCACAGATACGCAGTATTTT. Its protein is CASSSVRGTDTQYF.

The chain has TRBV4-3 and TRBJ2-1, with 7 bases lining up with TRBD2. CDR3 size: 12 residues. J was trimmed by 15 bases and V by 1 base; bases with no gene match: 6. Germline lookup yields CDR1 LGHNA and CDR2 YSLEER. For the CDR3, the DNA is TGCGCCAGCAGCCAAGCTGGACTAGGTCCGTTCTTC. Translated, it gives CASSQAGLGPFF.

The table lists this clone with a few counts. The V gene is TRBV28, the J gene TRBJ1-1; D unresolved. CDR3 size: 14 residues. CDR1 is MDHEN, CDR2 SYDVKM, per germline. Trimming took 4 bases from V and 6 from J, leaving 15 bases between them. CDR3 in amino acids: CASSSLRVWAEAFF. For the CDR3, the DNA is TGTGCCAGCAGTTCCCTCCGGGTCTGGGCTGAAGCTTTCTTT.

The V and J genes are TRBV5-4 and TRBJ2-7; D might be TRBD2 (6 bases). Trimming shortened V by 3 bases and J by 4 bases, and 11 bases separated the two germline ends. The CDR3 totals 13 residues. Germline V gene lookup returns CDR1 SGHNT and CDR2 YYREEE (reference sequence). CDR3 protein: CASSSRAGYEQYF. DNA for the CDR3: TGTGCCAGCAGCTCGCGAGCGGGTTACGAGCAGTACTTC.

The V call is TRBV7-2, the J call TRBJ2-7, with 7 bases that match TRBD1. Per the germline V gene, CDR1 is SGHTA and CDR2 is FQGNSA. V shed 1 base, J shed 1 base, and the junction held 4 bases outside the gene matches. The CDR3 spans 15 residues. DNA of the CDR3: TGTGCCAGCAGCTTAGTTTTCAGGGGGTCCTACGAGCAGTACTTC. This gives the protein CASSLVFRGSYEQYF.

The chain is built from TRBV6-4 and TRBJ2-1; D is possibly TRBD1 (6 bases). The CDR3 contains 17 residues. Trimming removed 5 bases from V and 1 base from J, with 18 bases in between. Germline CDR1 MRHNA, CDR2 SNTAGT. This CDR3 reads CASSTQWRGGSYNEQFF. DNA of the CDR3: TGTGCCAGCAGTACCCAGTGGAGAGGGGGATCCTACAATGAGCAGTTCTTC.

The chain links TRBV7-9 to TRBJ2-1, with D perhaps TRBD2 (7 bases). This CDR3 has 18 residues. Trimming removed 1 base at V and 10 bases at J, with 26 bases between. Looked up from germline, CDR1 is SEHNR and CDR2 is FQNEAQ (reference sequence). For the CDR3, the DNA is TGTGCCAGCAGCTTAGTCCTCGGGGGGCGGGATCCCGCTAGAGAGCAGTTCTTC. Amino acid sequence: CASSLVLGGRDPAREQFF.